This T cell receptor (beta chain) was recorded in a study of shared clonotypes between healthy human individuals. A word on this clone: The antigen is unknown.

CD45RO-negative, CCR7-positively selected cells formed the naive CD8 fraction, excluding terminally differentiated effector memory CD45RA+ cells. This CDR3 has 18 residues. The germline CDR1 and CDR2 sequences are MGHRA and YSYEKL. V lost 2 bases, J lost 4 bases, and 13 bases stayed unmatched. Study conclusions and caveats: Richness estimates generally favored naive over memory subsets. It was the non-shared clonotypes that had lower generation probabilities than clonotypes shared by all four donors.

Assay used: immunoSEQ multiplex PCR; TCRdb lists only in-frame clones, some missing. The sample lists over 2,000,000 clones, roughly 95% occurring once. The chain has TRBV4-1 and TRBJ2-7, with TRBD1 matching over 11 bases. Sequenced material: naive CD8+ T cells from PBMCs. This clonotype was sampled from a man aged 18 to 30 in good health. Some clones in this sample may be carry-over from other donors' samples. The CDR3, as DNA: TGCGCCAGCAGCCAACCCCGGACAGGGGGCGCTTTTTATTACGAGCAGTACTTC. Translation: CASSQPRTGGAFYYEQYF.